The 29 T cell receptor beta chains given below trace back to one sample, sequenced in a study of T cells in Graves' hyperthyroidism and ophthalmopathy. TCR beta CDR3 sequences were amplified from RNA transcripts. The primer set for the first-round RT-PCR of the TCR CDR3 was HTBI. TCRdb itself ran the multiplex PCR reads through MiXCR, one entry per CDR3 protein. Found here are 300,000 or so distinct CDR3 sequences, about 18% of them singletons; the top ten hold under 55%. Sequenced: blood. The source is a woman in her forties or fifties with Graves' hyperthyroidism.

The chain carries TRBV28 and TRBJ1-2, with D possibly TRBD1 on 5 matching bases. This CDR3 has 13 residues. Trimming took off 3 bases at V and 6 bases at J, with 11 bases between the two ends. Germline CDR1 is MDHEN and CDR2 is SYDVKM. The CDR3 DNA reads TGTGCCAGCAGTTTTTCACAGGATAATGGCTACACCTTC. Amino acids: CASSFSQDNGYTF.

This clonotype was seen ten or more times. This chain joins TRBV5-1 and TRBJ2-3; D is ambiguous. Trimming stripped 0 bases from V and 0 bases from J, with 11 bases between. The CDR3 covers 16 residues. Per the germline V gene, CDR1 is SGHRS and CDR2 is YFSETQ. CDR3 DNA: TGCGCCAGCAGCTTGGAGGCAGGCCCAAGCACAGATACGCAGTATTTT. Its protein is CASSLEAGPSTDTQYF.

This clonotype was detected ten times or more. One end of the junction fails to match germline, which may point to a read error. The chain couples TRBV7-7 to TRBJ2-5, with D perhaps assigned TRBD1 or TRBD2 (5 bases each). The CDR3 loop spans 14 amino acids. The germline V gene has CDR1 SSHAT and CDR2 FNYEAQ (reference sequence). The CDR3 DNA reads TGTGCTAGCAGCCCGACAGCGGCCGAAGAGACCCAGTACTTC. It specifies CASSPTAAEETQYF.

The CDR3 spells CSVAGFNEKLFF. CDR3 nucleotides: TGCAGCGTTGCCGGGTTTAATGAAAAACTGTTTTTT. This chain joins TRBV29-1 and TRBJ1-4; D is unclear. Per the germline V gene, CDR1 is SQVTM and CDR2 is ANQGSEA. The CDR3 totals 12 residues. Trimming stripped 4 bases from V and 4 bases from J, with 7 bases between.

V and J are TRBV7-2 and TRBJ2-3; no clear D gene. CDR3 length equals 14 residues. V shed 4 bases and J shed 2 bases, with 10 bases lying between them. Germline V lookup: CDR1 SGHTA, CDR2 FQGNSA. CDR3 protein: CASSSLGYTDTQYF. CDR3 nucleotide sequence: TGTGCCAGCAGCTCTTTGGGCTACACAGATACGCAGTATTTT. The full variable domain, rest sourced from reference TRBV7-2 and TRBJ2-3, is GAGVSQSPSNKVTEKGKDVELRCDPISGHTALYWYRQSLGQGLEFLIYFQGNSAPDKSGLPSDRFSAERTGGSVSTLTIQRTQQEDSAVYLCASSSLGYTDTQYFGPGTRLTVL.

This clonotype was detected ten times or more. The chain links TRBV11-2 to TRBJ2-7; D is unclear. CDR1 is SGHAT and CDR2 is FQNNGV in the germline V gene. The CDR3 is made up of 13 amino acids. Trimming took 5 bases from V and 6 from J, leaving 14 bases between them. The DNA for the CDR3 is TGTGCCAGCAGCCGCCTTGACCGGGCCGAGCAGTACGTC. Its translation is CASSRLDRAEQYV.

This clonotype has ten or more counts. The chain links TRBV7-9 to TRBJ2-1; 7 nucleotides align to TRBD1. J lost 8 bases, V lost 1 base, and 5 bases had no gene match. In germline, CDR1 is SEHNR, CDR2 FQNEAQ (reference sequence). The CDR3 has 14 amino acids. In DNA form, the CDR3 reads TGTGCCAGCAGCTTAGGACAGGGCAGTCATGAGCAGTTCTTC. This gives the protein CASSLGQGSHEQFF.

The chain links TRBV7-9 to TRBJ2-3; D gene ambiguous. The V end was cut by 3 bases, the J end by 2 bases, with 6 bases between. CDR1 and CDR2 from the germline V gene are SEHNR and FQNEAQ (reference sequence). The CDR3 runs 13 residues. CDR3 sequence: CASSFFDTDTQYF. CDR3 nucleotide sequence: TGTGCCAGCAGCTTTTTCGACACAGATACGCAGTATTTT.

This chain connects TRBV6-1 to TRBJ2-1; D tentatively reads TRBD1 or TRBD2 (6 bases each). Germline V gene sequence: CDR1 MNHNS, CDR2 SASEGT. Trimming took 6 bases from V and 4 from J, leaving 13 bases between them. This CDR3 has 14 amino acids. The CDR3: CASSRGLDYNEQFF. CDR3 nucleotides: TGTGCCAGCAGCCGGGGGCTAGATTACAATGAGCAGTTCTTC.

This clonotype was counted many times. The V call is TRBV2, the J call TRBJ1-5; TRBD1 agrees at 7 bases. Trimming cost V 6 bases and J 3 bases; bases outside gene matches: 11. Germline V gene data show CDR1 as SNHLY and CDR2 as FYNNEI. The CDR3 spans 16 residues. CDR3 amino acids: CASRETGLNYNQPQHF. CDR3 sequence (DNA): TGTGCCAGCAGGGAGACAGGGCTCAACTACAATCAGCCCCAGCATTTT.

The chain employs TRBV27 and TRBJ2-7, with TRBD2 identical over 12 bases. The CDR3 runs 15 residues. V trimming: 6 bases; J trimming: 1 base; junction bases outside the gene matches: 4. In germline, CDR1 is MNHEY, CDR2 SMNVEV (reference sequence). As DNA, the CDR3 is TGTGCCAGCAGCTTGACTAGCGGGGGTTCCTACGAGCAGTACGTC. This gives the protein CASSLTSGGSYEQYV.

The sample holds a few counts of this clonotype. This may stem from a read error, because a much larger clone lies one nucleotide away. V and J are TRBV10-3 and TRBJ1-1, with D possibly matching TRBD1 (5 bases). The CDR3 runs to 14 residues. Germline V gene lookup returns CDR1 ENHRY and CDR2 SYGVKD. The CDR3 nucleotides read TGTGCCATCAGTGACAGGGCCGAGAACACTGAAGCTCTCTTT. The encoded protein is CAISDRAENTEALF.

This clonotype was picked up a small number of times. The chain uses TRBV20-1 and TRBJ2-1, with TRBD2 matching over 12 bases. The germline gives CDR1 DFQATT, CDR2 SNEGSKA (reference sequence). This CDR3 region has 19 residues. The trim removed 0 bases at V and 5 bases at J, leaving 14 bases unmatched. CDR3 amino acids: CSARDLGLAGGLFNNEQFF. The CDR3 bases are TGCAGTGCTAGAGATCTTGGGCTAGCGGGAGGGCTTTTTAACAATGAGCAGTTCTTC.

This chain links TRBV7-9 with TRBJ2-3; the match to TRBD2 covers 14 bases. With 5 bases clipped from V and 1 base from J, the junction kept 8 bases outside the gene matches. Germline-derived CDR1 and CDR2 are SEHNR and FQNEAQ (reference sequence). CDR3 length equals 18 residues. CDR3 nucleotide sequence: TGTGCCAGCAGCCAAGGGACTAGCGGGAGCTTTCGCACAGATACGCAGTATTTT. This encodes CASSQGTSGSFRTDTQYF. The full variable domain, in which reference TRBV7-9 and TRBJ2-3 provide the parts outside the CDR3, is DTGVSQNPRHKITKRGQNVTFRCDPISEHNRLYWYRQTLGQGPEFLTYFQNEAQLEKSRLLSDRFSAERPKGSFSTLEIQRTEQGDSAMYLCASSQGTSGSFRTDTQYFGPGTRLTVL.

Ten or more counts support this clonotype. The chain recombines TRBV2 with TRBJ2-7; D remains unclear. This CDR3 has 14 residues. The V gene lost 1 base and the J gene lost 0 bases, with 7 bases spanning the gap. Germline-derived CDR1 and CDR2 are SNHLY and FYNNEI. The CDR3 spells CASSEEVFSYEQYF. The CDR3 nucleotides read TGTGCCAGCAGTGAAGAGGTTTTCTCCTACGAGCAGTACTTC.

This clonotype has ten or more counts. V and J are TRBV3-1 and TRBJ2-3; 8 nucleotides match TRBD2. The CDR3 length is 15 residues. Trimming removed 2 bases from V and 4 bases from J; junction bases left unmatched: 5. CDR1 is LGHDT and CDR2 is YNNKEL in the germline V gene (reference sequence). The CDR3 spells CASSQPGGPSDTQYF. The DNA for the CDR3 is TGTGCCAGCAGCCAACCGGGGGGGCCTTCAGATACGCAGTATTTT.

This chain's CDR3 is CSVGQGAGKAFF. CDR3 nucleotide sequence: TGCAGCGTCGGACAGGGGGCAGGTAAAGCTTTCTTT. This sequence joins TRBV29-1 and TRBJ1-1, with 11 positions matching TRBD1. The length of the CDR3 is 12 residues. From germline, CDR1 is SQVTM and CDR2 ANQGSEA. The V and J ends lost 6 bases and 9 bases, in that order; junction bases with no gene match: 6.

There are many counts of this clonotype. The chain is built from TRBV12-3 or TRBV12-4 and TRBJ1-4, with D hard to call. The CDR3 totals 15 residues. V lost 5 bases to trimming and J lost 0 bases, with 10 bases between them. CDR3 sequence: CASSTNTATNEKLFF. In DNA, the CDR3 is TGTGCCAGCAGTACCAACACTGCAACTAATGAAAAACTGTTTTTT.

This clonotype was recorded many times. V usage is TRBV6-1 and J usage is TRBJ1-5; weak D call: TRBD1 (6 bases). Germline CDR1 and CDR2: MNHNS and SASEGT. Trimming left V 9 bases short and J 5 bases short, with 11 bases between. This CDR3 comprises 12 residues. CDR3 nucleotides: TGTGCCAGGAGGGACAACTATCAGCCCCAGCATTTT. Translating gives CARRDNYQPQHF.

The chain carries TRBV10-3 and TRBJ2-7; a possible D gene is TRBD1 (5 bases). The V and J ends lost 6 bases and 4 bases respectively, with 13 bases between them. CDR1 and CDR2 from the germline V gene are ENHRY and SYGVKD. This CDR3 comprises 13 residues. The CDR3 protein is CAIRFYRQYEQYV. The CDR3 DNA reads as TGTGCCATCAGATTCTACCGACAGTACGAGCAGTACGTC.

This clonotype was seen only a few times. This chain connects TRBV4-2 to TRBJ1-2, with 7 positions matching TRBD1. The CDR3 has 14 residues. Germline V gene lookup returns CDR1 LGHNA and CDR2 YNFKEQ. V gave up 0 bases and J gave up 8 bases; unmatched junction bases: 6. The CDR3 coding sequence is TGTGCCAGCAGCCAAGAACGCCAGGGGGAAGGCTACACCTTC. It is translated as CASSQERQGEGYTF.

This rearrangement joins TRBV19 to TRBJ2-1; possible D gene TRBD2, 6 bases. CDR1 and CDR2 from the germline V gene are LNHDA and SQIVND (reference sequence). The V and J ends lost 9 bases and 8 bases respectively, with 20 bases between them. The CDR3 spans 14 residues. The CDR3 spells CASKTSQRVDEQFF. The CDR3 DNA reads TGTGCCAGCAAGACTAGTCAAAGGGTCGATGAGCAGTTCTTC.

This clonotype turned up a few times. This chain uses TRBV20-1 with TRBJ1-4; 9 nucleotides line up with TRBD1. CDR1 is DFQATT, CDR2 SNEGSKA, per germline (reference sequence). With 2 bases clipped from V and 8 bases from J, the junction kept 15 bases outside the gene matches. This CDR3 region has 17 residues. CDR3 in DNA: TGCAGTGCTAGACTTCCAGGGACAGGGTTAAAAGTGGAAAAACTGTTTTTT. This gives the protein CSARLPGTGLKVEKLFF.

The V call is TRBV9, the J call TRBJ2-5; TRBD2 matches at 8 bases. The germline V gene encodes CDR1 SGDLS and CDR2 YYNGEE. The CDR3 has 15 amino acids. Germline trimming cut 0 bases from V and 2 bases from J; bases unmatched to any gene: 3. CDR3 protein: CASSVARGDQETQYF. The CDR3 bases are TGTGCCAGCAGCGTAGCGCGGGGGGATCAAGAGACCCAGTACTTC.

This clonotype was detected ten times or more. V usage is TRBV2 and J usage is TRBJ2-7; 8 bases are shared with TRBD1. V shed 5 bases and J 3 bases; nucleotides not matched to a gene: 6. Germline lookup yields CDR1 SNHLY and CDR2 FYNNEI. This CDR3 contains 14 residues. The CDR3 is CASSTLGQDYEQYF. The CDR3 nucleotides read TGTGCCAGCAGTACGTTGGGACAGGACTACGAGCAGTACTTC.

This clonotype was seen just once. This may be a read error: a much more frequent sequence differs by one nucleotide. The chain has TRBV28 and TRBJ2-1; a weak D match, TRBD2 (6 bases). The V gene lost 7 bases and the J gene lost 12 bases, with 16 bases spanning the gap. This CDR3 comprises 12 residues. CDR1 is MDHEN and CDR2 is SYDVKM in the germline V gene. The CDR3, as DNA: TGTGCCAGCACCGACCGGGGGACTGGGCAGTTCTTC. It translates to CASTDRGTGQFF.

This clonotype was counted between two and nine times. The chain combines TRBV6-1 with TRBJ1-4; 7 nucleotides agree with TRBD1. There are 17 residues in the CDR3. V lost 3 bases and J lost 5; bases outside the gene matches: 12. Looked up from germline, CDR1 is MNHNS and CDR2 is SASEGT. The CDR3 region is CASSEVGRGQGNEKLFF. Written as DNA, the CDR3 is TGTGCCAGCAGTGAGGTCGGGAGGGGGCAGGGAAATGAAAAACTGTTTTTT.

There are a few counts of this clonotype. This rearrangement joins TRBV20-1 to TRBJ2-7; perhaps TRBD2 as D (6 bases). V lost 2 bases and J lost 3, with 17 bases in between. Germline loops: CDR1 DFQATT, CDR2 SNEGSKA (reference sequence). This CDR3 contains 15 residues. CDR3 protein: CSARIQDYPFYEQYF. The CDR3, as DNA: TGCAGTGCTAGAATTCAGGACTACCCGTTCTACGAGCAGTACTTC.

This clonotype was seen a few times. This chain connects TRBV6-1 to TRBJ2-1; TRBD1 aligns across 10 bases. This CDR3 comprises 17 residues. Germline CDR1 and CDR2: MNHNS and SASEGT. The trim removed 3 bases at V and 0 bases at J, leaving 5 bases unmatched. The CDR3 spells CASSEPGQGFSYNEQFF. The CDR3 DNA reads as TGTGCCAGCAGTGAGCCGGGACAGGGGTTCTCCTACAATGAGCAGTTCTTC.